This passage covers 28 T cell receptor beta chains from one sample sequenced in a study of blood T cell repertoires in COVID-19. Sequencing was performed with immunoSEQ multiplex PCR; in TCRdb, only in-frame clones are kept and a portion is missing. There are about 210,000 clones in the sample; 80% occur only once, and around 4% lies in the top ten. Sequenced input: PBMCs or T cells enriched from blood (not recorded which). These receptors originate from a man aged 30 to 39 with acute COVID-19.

The CDR3 region is CATSPRDSTTGELFF. The DNA of the CDR3 is TGTGCCACCAGTCCCAGGGACTCCACCACCGGGGAGCTGTTTTTT. This chain connects TRBV24-1 to TRBJ2-2; D is perhaps TRBD2 (6 bases). The germline CDR1 and CDR2 sequences are KGHDR and SFDVKD. V was trimmed by 6 bases and J by 4 bases, leaving 14 bases between them. CDR3 length: 15 residues.

The CDR3 sequence: CASSGIFTDGGWLAEAFF. In DNA form, the CDR3 reads TGTGCCAGCAGCGGAATTTTTACGGACGGCGGGTGGCTCGCTGAAGCTTTCTTT. The V call is TRBV21-1, the J call TRBJ1-1. TRBV21-1 is marked as a pseudogene. The CDR3 covers 18 residues.

The V and J genes are TRBV11-2 and TRBJ2-2; 10 positions agree with TRBD2. The CDR3 covers 16 residues. The J segment lost 2 bases and the V segment lost 2 bases, leaving 2 bases of the junction unmatched. CDR1 is SGHAT, CDR2 FQNNGV, per germline. CDR3 sequence: CASSLLAGANTGELFF. The DNA of the CDR3 is TGTGCCAGCAGCTTACTAGCGGGGGCCAACACCGGGGAGCTGTTTTTT.

The chain uses TRBV13 and TRBJ1-1; 8 bases are a match to TRBD1. The CDR3 runs to 15 residues. The germline V gene encodes CDR1 PRHDT and CDR2 FYEKMQ (reference sequence). V shed 0 bases, J shed 1 base, and the junction held 1 base outside the gene matches. The CDR3 bases are TGTGCCAGCAGCTTAGGCGACAGGGGGAACACTGAAGCTTTCTTT. Encoded protein: CASSLGDRGNTEAFF.

The genes are TRBV7-3 and TRBJ2-7, with TRBD1 matching 8 bases. Germline V CDR1 and CDR2: SGHTA, FQGTGA. The CDR3 is 16 amino acids. The ends lost 0 bases at V and 1 base at J; junction bases unmatched: 5. As DNA, the CDR3 is TGTGCCAGCAGCTTAACAGGGACAGGACCTTCCTACGAGCAGTACTTC. Amino acids: CASSLTGTGPSYEQYF.

The chain carries TRBV6-5 and TRBJ1-2, with D tentatively TRBD1 (5 bases). Germline V gives CDR1 MNHEY, CDR2 SVGAGI. The CDR3 contains 14 residues. The germline V and J ends were trimmed by 3 bases and 0 bases, with 8 bases remaining between them. The CDR3 coding sequence is TGTGCCAGCAGTTATTCAGGGTCTAACTATGGCTACACCTTC. Encoded protein: CASSYSGSNYGYTF.

This chain joins TRBV28 and TRBJ1-6; D gene ambiguous. V was shortened by 3 bases and J by 9 bases, with 6 bases between the two germline ends. CDR3 length: 12 amino acids. The germline V gene has CDR1 MDHEN and CDR2 SYDVKM. CDR3 bases: TGTGCCAGCAGTTTTTCCCTTTCACCCCTCCACTTT. It is translated as CASSFSLSPLHF. Filled out from reference TRBV28 and TRBJ1-6, the complete variable domain reads DVKVTQSSRYLVKRTGEKVFLECVQDMDHENMFWYRQDPGLGLRLIYFSYDVKMKEKGDIPEGYSVSREKKERFSLILESASTNQTSMYLCASSFSLSPLHFGNGTRLTVT.

V usage is TRBV30 and J usage is TRBJ2-5, with 13 positions matching TRBD2. Germline CDR1 and CDR2: GTSNPN and SVGIG (reference sequence). CDR3 length equals 20 residues. The trim removed 2 bases at V and 0 bases at J, leaving 15 bases unmatched. The CDR3 loop is CAWSNSPGLAGTIYQETQYF. Written as DNA, the CDR3 is TGTGCCTGGAGTAATAGTCCGGGACTAGCGGGGACCATTTACCAAGAGACCCAGTACTTC.

The chain recombines TRBV29-1 with TRBJ1-1; D is perhaps TRBD1 (5 bases). The CDR3 is 14 residues long. Deletions cut 7 bases from V and 1 base from J, with 16 bases between. Germline CDR1 SQVTM, CDR2 ANQGSEA. The CDR3 reads CSAGRAGGNTEAFF. The DNA of the CDR3 is TGCAGCGCCGGCAGGGCAGGAGGGAACACTGAAGCTTTCTTT. Using reference TRBV29-1 and TRBJ1-1 for the parts outside the CDR3, the full variable domain is SAVISQKPSRDICQRGTSLTIQCQVDSQVTMMFWYRQQPGQSLTLIATANQGSEATYESGFVIDKFPISRPNLTFSTLTVSNMSPEDSSIYLCSAGRAGGNTEAFFGQGTRLTVV.

The chain employs TRBV5-6 and TRBJ2-2, with D uncertain. The CDR3 contains 12 residues. The ends were cut back, 1 base at V and 6 bases at J, with 4 bases in the middle. Germline values: CDR1 SGHDT, CDR2 YYEEEE. The CDR3 spells CASSLSAGELFF. The DNA of the CDR3 is TGTGCCAGCAGCTTGTCAGCCGGGGAGCTGTTTTTT.

V usage is TRBV27 and J usage is TRBJ2-7; D ambiguous. CDR1 is MNHEY and CDR2 is SMNVEV in the germline V gene (reference sequence). The CDR3 runs to 13 residues. Trimming removed 0 bases at V and 5 bases at J, with 8 bases between. CDR3 protein: CASSLSYPDEQYF. CDR3 DNA: TGTGCCAGCAGTTTATCATATCCGGACGAGCAGTACTTC.

V is TRBV2 and J is TRBJ2-5; TRBD2 matches 7 bases. The CDR3 is 13 residues long. In germline, CDR1 is SNHLY, CDR2 FYNNEI. Losses at the gene ends were 7 bases for V and 4 bases for J; bases not matched to a gene: 6. CDR3: CASIVGLGETQYF. The DNA of the CDR3 is TGTGCCAGCATTGTCGGACTAGGAGAGACCCAGTACTTC.

The chain has TRBV10-1 and TRBJ2-7; 7 nucleotides agree with TRBD1. The V gene end was trimmed by 0 bases and the J gene end by 3 bases; junction bases not matched to a gene: 8. CDR3 length: 16 residues. Germline V CDR1 and CDR2: WNHNN, SYGVQD (reference sequence). Here the CDR3 DNA reads TGCGCCAGCAGTGAGTCTTTAGGGGGCCTAAGCTACGAGCAGTACTTC. It yields the protein CASSESLGGLSYEQYF.

In its sample, this clone was seen once. This chain links TRBV9 with TRBJ1-1; D may be TRBD1 (6 bases). Per germline, CDR1 SGDLS and CDR2 YYNGEE. V shed 0 bases and J shed 4 bases, with 16 bases lying between them. The CDR3 is made up of 16 amino acids. CDR3 bases: TGTGCCAGCAGCGTAGATGGACTAAGGGGGGGCACTGAAGCTTTCTTT. Protein product: CASSVDGLRGGTEAFF.

The CDR3 protein is CASSPKTGLSGNTIYF. The CDR3 DNA sequence: TGTGCCAGTAGTCCCAAGACAGGTCTCTCTGGAAACACCATATATTTT. V is TRBV19 and J is TRBJ1-3, with D perhaps matching TRBD1 (6 bases). The germline V gene has CDR1 LNHDA and CDR2 SQIVND (reference sequence). The CDR3 length is 16 residues. Trimming left V 5 bases short and J 0 bases short, with 14 bases between.

The rearrangement links TRBV2 to TRBJ1-4; D is uncertain. Germline CDR1 reads SNHLY; CDR2 reads FYNNEI. The CDR3 consists of 12 residues. V was trimmed by 8 bases and J by 4 bases, leaving 8 bases between them. The CDR3 sequence is CASQRVNEKLFF. The DNA for the CDR3 is TGTGCCAGCCAGAGGGTTAATGAAAAACTGTTTTTT. Using reference TRBV2 and TRBJ1-4 for the parts outside the CDR3, the full variable domain is EPEVTQTPSHQVTQMGQEVILRCVPISNHLYFYWYRQILGQKVEFLVSFYNNEISEKSEIFDDQFSVERPDGSNFTLKIRSTKLEDSAMYFCASQRVNEKLFFGSGTQLSVL.

This clone has more than one count but fewer than ten. V gene TRBV3-1 (or the pseudogene TRBV3-2) combines with J gene TRBJ1-6; tentative D call: TRBD1 (6 bases). Germline values: CDR1 LGHDT, CDR2 YNNKEL (reference sequence). This CDR3 has 15 residues. V dropped 1 base and J dropped 6 bases, with 10 bases sitting between them. The CDR3 here is CASSQGDTINSPLHF. The CDR3 DNA reads TGTGCCAGCAGCCAAGGGGACACCATTAATTCACCCCTCCACTTT.

The CDR3 nucleotides read TGCGCCAGCCGAGGGAGGACTGAAGCTTTCTTT. Protein: CASRGRTEAFF. This sequence joins TRBV4-1 and TRBJ1-1, with D unresolved. V lost 8 bases and J 5 bases, leaving 9 bases between the germline ends. The germline gives CDR1 MGHRA, CDR2 YSYEKL. The CDR3 is made up of 11 amino acids.

V is TRBV7-6 and J is TRBJ2-3; TRBD2 is a possible D gene (5 bases). Trimming cost V 0 bases and J 3 bases, with 7 bases left between them. The CDR3 covers 14 residues. Germline CDR1 SGHVS, CDR2 FNYEAQ. The CDR3 DNA follows: TGTGCCAGCAGCTTAGCGGGAGAGACAGATACGCAGTATTTT. It encodes CASSLAGETDTQYF.

CDR3 sequence reads: CSVLTAGTGELKTGNTIYF. The CDR3 DNA follows: TGCAGCGTACTTACCGCCGGGACAGGGGAGCTCAAGACTGGAAACACCATATATTTT. The rearrangement uses TRBV29-1 and TRBJ1-3; TRBD1 aligns across 10 bases. V trimming: 6 bases; J trimming: 2 bases; junction bases outside the gene matches: 19. The germline CDR1 and CDR2 sequences are SQVTM and ANQGSEA. This CDR3 contains 19 residues.

The V and J genes are TRBV2 and TRBJ1-2; D not resolved. Trimming left V 4 bases short and J 8 bases short, with 20 bases between. The CDR3 runs 15 residues. Germline V gene data show CDR1 as SNHLY and CDR2 as FYNNEI. The CDR3 protein is CASSGLEGGFRGYTF. The CDR3 DNA is TGTGCCAGCAGTGGGTTGGAGGGCGGGTTTCGCGGCTACACCTTC.

This rearrangement joins TRBV11-3 to TRBJ2-1; 10 bases align to TRBD2. The ends lost 5 bases at V and 8 bases at J; junction bases unmatched: 12. Germline assignment: CDR1 SGHNT and CDR2 YENEEA. The CDR3 length is 16 residues. The CDR3 DNA reads TGTGCCAGCAGCCCCTCCGAGCGGGGGGGCCGCTATGAGCAGTTCTTC. It yields the protein CASSPSERGGRYEQFF.

The chain links TRBV5-6 to TRBJ1-2; TRBD1 is a possible D gene (6 bases). Germline V lookup: CDR1 SGHDT, CDR2 YYEEEE. This CDR3 comprises 14 residues. V was shortened by 4 bases and J by 2 bases, with 12 bases between the two germline ends. In DNA, the CDR3 is TGTGCCAGCAGCCACGGTACAGGGAACTATGGCTACACCTTC. This codes for CASSHGTGNYGYTF.

This chain links TRBV11-2 with TRBJ2-1, with 10 bases identical to TRBD2. V lost 3 bases to trimming and J lost 6 bases; unmatched junction nucleotides: 5. Germline V lookup: CDR1 SGHAT, CDR2 FQNNGV. This CDR3 contains 15 residues. CDR3 in DNA: TGTGCCAGCAGCTTTCAGCGGGGGGGCACCAATGAGCAGTTCTTC. Its protein is CASSFQRGGTNEQFF.

This clone was seen a handful of times. Germline and junction disagree at one end, which may indicate a read error. The chain has TRBV12-5 and TRBJ2-2; possibly TRBD2 for D (7 bases). The CDR3 spans 16 residues. The V gene's germline CDR1 is LGHNT and CDR2 FRNRAP. The CDR3 DNA is TGTGCTAGTGGTCTGGTGGCGGGGGCAGTCACCGGGGAGCTGTTTTTT. The encoded protein is CASGLVAGAVTGELFF.

About this clone: Other DNA sequences of this sample code for an identical CDR3. The chain recombines TRBV5-1 with TRBJ2-3; 7 positions match TRBD1. CDR3 length equals 15 residues. J was trimmed by 1 base and V by 0 bases; bases with no gene match: 2. The germline V gene has CDR1 SGHRS and CDR2 YFSETQ. CDR3 coding DNA: TGCGCCAGCAGCTTGGCCGGGACAGGCACAGATACGCAGTATTTT. Residues: CASSLAGTGTDTQYF.

The V gene is TRBV28, the J gene TRBJ2-5; 8 bases map to TRBD1. The CDR3 consists of 15 residues. The germline V gene has CDR1 MDHEN and CDR2 SYDVKM. Trimming at V came to 1 base and at J to 5 bases, leaving 6 bases not matched to a gene. The CDR3 reads CASSLYQGAGETQYF. CDR3 nucleotide sequence: TGTGCCAGCAGTTTATACCAGGGGGCTGGGGAGACCCAGTACTTC.

The chain uses TRBV19 and TRBJ2-1; 7 bases are shared with TRBD2. The V gene end was trimmed by 3 bases and the J gene end by 8 bases; junction bases not matched to a gene: 13. The CDR3 has 16 amino acids. Per germline, CDR1 LNHDA and CDR2 SQIVND (reference sequence). The CDR3 reads CASSIIFRGVGYEQFF. CDR3 nucleotide sequence: TGTGCCAGTAGTATCATTTTTCGGGGGGTGGGATATGAGCAGTTCTTC.